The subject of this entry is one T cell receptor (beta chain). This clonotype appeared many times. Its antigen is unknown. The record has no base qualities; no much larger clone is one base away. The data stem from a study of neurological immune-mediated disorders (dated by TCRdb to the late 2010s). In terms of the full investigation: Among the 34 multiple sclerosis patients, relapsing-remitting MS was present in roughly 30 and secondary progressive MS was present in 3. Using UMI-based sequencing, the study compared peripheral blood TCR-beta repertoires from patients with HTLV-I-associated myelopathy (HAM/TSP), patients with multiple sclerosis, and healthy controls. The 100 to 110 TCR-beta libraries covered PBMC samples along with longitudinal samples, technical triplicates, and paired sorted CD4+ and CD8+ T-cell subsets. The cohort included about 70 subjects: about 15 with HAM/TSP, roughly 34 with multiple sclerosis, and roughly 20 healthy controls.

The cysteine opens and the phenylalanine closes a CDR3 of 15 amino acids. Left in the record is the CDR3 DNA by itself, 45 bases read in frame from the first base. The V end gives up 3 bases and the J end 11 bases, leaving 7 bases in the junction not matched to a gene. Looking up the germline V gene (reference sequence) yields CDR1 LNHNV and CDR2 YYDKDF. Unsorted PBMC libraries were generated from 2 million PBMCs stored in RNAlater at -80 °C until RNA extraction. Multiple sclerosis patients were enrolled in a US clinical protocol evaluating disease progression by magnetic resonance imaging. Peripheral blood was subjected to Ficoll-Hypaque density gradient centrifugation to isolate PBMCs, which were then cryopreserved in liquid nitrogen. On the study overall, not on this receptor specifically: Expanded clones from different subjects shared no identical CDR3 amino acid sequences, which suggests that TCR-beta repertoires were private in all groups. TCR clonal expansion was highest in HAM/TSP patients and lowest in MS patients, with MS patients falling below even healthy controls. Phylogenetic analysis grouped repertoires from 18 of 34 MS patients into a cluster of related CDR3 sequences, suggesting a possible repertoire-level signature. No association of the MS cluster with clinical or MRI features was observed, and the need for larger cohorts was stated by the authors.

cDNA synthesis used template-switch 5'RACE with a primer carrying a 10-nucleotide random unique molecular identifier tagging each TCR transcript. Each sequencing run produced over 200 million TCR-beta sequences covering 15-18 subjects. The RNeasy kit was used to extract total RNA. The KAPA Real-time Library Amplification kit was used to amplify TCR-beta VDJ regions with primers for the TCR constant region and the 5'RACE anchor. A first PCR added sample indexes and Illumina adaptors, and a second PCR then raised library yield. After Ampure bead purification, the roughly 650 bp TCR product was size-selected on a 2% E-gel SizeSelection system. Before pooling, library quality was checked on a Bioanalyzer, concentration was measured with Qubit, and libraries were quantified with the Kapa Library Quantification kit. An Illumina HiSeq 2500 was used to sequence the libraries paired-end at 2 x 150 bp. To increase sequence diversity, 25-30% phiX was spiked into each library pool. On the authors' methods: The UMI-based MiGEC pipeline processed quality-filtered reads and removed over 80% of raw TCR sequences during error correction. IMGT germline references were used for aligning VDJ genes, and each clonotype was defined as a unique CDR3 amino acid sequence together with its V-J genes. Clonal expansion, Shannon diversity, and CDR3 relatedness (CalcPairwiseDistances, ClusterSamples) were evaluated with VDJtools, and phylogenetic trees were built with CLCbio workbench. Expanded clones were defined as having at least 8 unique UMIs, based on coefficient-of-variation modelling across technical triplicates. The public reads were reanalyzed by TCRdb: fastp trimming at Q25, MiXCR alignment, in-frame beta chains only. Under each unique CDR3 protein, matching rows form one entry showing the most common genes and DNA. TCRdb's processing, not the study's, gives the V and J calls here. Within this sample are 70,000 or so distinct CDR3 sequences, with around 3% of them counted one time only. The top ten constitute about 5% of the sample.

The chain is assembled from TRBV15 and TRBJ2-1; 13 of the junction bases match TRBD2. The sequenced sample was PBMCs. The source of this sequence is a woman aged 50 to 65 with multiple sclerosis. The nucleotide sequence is TGTGCCACCAGCAGGGGGCCGGGACTAGCGGGGCAGCAGTTCTTC. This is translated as CATSRGPGLAGQQFF.